This T cell receptor beta chain was sequenced in a study of blood T cell repertoires in COVID-19. Background on the study: The origin of the acute and convalescent COVID-19 samples was the United States, Italy and Spain. Nucleic acid was either cDNA or gDNA, and it came from T cells, B-cell-depleted T cells, or PBMCs.

V was shortened by 2 bases and J by 4 bases, with 14 bases between the two germline ends. The CDR3 loop spans 15 amino acids. In germline, CDR1 is MGHRA, CDR2 YSYEKL. Study processing details: Nucleated cell number was recorded as an estimate derived from reference gene primer amplification. Data came from immunoSEQ multiplex PCR; TCRdb stores just in-frame clones and leaves some out. The V and J calls and the clone size are those of that table, but D and trimming were determined from the DNA. Here the sample spans roughly 100,000 clones, approximately 86% being singletons. The TCR sequence derives from a man aged 50 or older with active or convalescent COVID-19. The specimen was peripheral blood. The J gene is TRBJ2-5, the V gene TRBV4-1; D perhaps matches TRBD1 (6 bases). CDR3 sequence: CASSQLAAGAETQYF. CDR3 nucleotide sequence: TGCGCCAGCAGCCAACTGGCGGCAGGGGCAGAGACCCAGTACTTC.